This T cell receptor beta chain was retrieved from a study of shared clonotypes between healthy human individuals. Trimming took 2 bases from V and 3 from J; bases not matched to a gene: 4. Germline lookup yields CDR1 GTSNPN and CDR2 SVGIG (reference sequence). The CDR3 covers 14 residues. Data came from immunoSEQ multiplex PCR; TCRdb stores just in-frame clones and leaves some out. The sample lists approximately 2.5 million clones; approximately 94% were seen once. The TCR was taken from a man aged 18 to 30 in good health. The V call is TRBV30, the J call TRBJ2-7; 10 nucleotides agree with TRBD2. Sequenced sample: naive CD4+ T cells sorted from blood. The subset here: CD45RA+ positively selected. The CDR3 DNA is TGTGCCTGGAGTTTTAGCGGGGGGCTCTACGAGCAGTACTTC. Its protein is CAWSFSGGLYEQYF. Using reference TRBV30 and TRBJ2-7 for the parts outside the CDR3, the full variable domain is SQTIHQWPATLVQPVGSPLSLECTVEGTSNPNLYWYRQAAGRGLQLLFYSVGIGQISSEVPQNLSASRPQDRQFILSSKKLLLSDSGFYLCAWSFSGGLYEQYFGPGTRLTVT.